A selection of T cell receptor beta chains follows, all from one sample in a study of T cell responses to AZD1222 COVID-19 vaccine. Libraries were prepared by immunoSEQ multiplex PCR; TCRdb keeps only in-frame clonotypes and omits some of them. The sample lists some 130,000 clones; over 75% were seen once. The sample in question was peripheral blood, obtained on day 0 of AZD1222 vaccination. The receptors stem from an adult in good health. Each CDR3 is given with its conserved first and last residue. D genes are given only for firm matches. The size of a clone is reported for some rows only, either as once, few or many, or as a class for expanded clones.

size: -; D: -; V: TRBV6-2/TRBV6-3; J: TRBJ1-4; length: 15; CDR3: CASRPTGAFNEKLFF; DNA: TGTGCCAGCAGACCTACGGGGGCATTTAATGAAAAACTGTTTTTT
size: -; D: TRBD1; V: TRBV6-5; J: TRBJ1-3; length: 15; CDR3: CASRPDRGLGNTIYF; DNA: TGTGCCAGCAGACCCGACAGGGGCCTGGGAAACACCATATATTTT
size: -; D: -; V: TRBV29-1; J: TRBJ1-2; length: 13; CDR3: CSVEDEGNYGYTF; DNA: TGCAGCGTTGAAGATGAGGGGAACTATGGCTACACCTTC
size: once; D: -; V: TRBV30; J: TRBJ2-3; length: 13; CDR3: CAWSFSGTDTQYF; DNA: TGTGCCTGGAGTTTTAGCGGCACAGATACGCAGTATTTT
size: -; D: -; V: TRBV19; J: TRBJ2-1; length: 13; CDR3: CARCGTAYNEQFF; DNA: TGTGCCAGATGCGGGACGGCATACAATGAGCAGTTCTTC
size: -; D: -; V: TRBV4-1; J: TRBJ2-7; length: 15; CDR3: CASSQDRGSYYEQYF; DNA: TGCGCCAGCAGCCAAGACCGGGGATCGTACTACGAGCAGTACTTC
size: -; D: TRBD2; V: TRBV7-2; J: TRBJ2-7; length: 14; CDR3: CASSLSGTMSEQYF; DNA: TGTGCCAGCAGTTTATCCGGGACTATGTCCGAGCAGTACTTC
size: -; D: -; V: TRBV21-1; J: TRBJ2-5; length: 16; CDR3: CASSKVPAGDQETQYF; DNA: TGTGCCAGCAGCAAAGTTCCAGCGGGGGACCAAGAGACCCAGTACTTC
size: once; D: -; V: TRBV7-2; J: TRBJ1-2; length: 16; CDR3: CASSLARSIGEHGYTF; DNA: TGTGCCAGCAGCTTAGCGCGTTCCATAGGGGAGCACGGCTACACCTTC
size: -; D: -; V: TRBV5-6; J: TRBJ1-5; length: 14; CDR3: CASSLGGPLQPQHF; DNA: TGTGCCAGCAGCTTGGGGGGACCGTTGCAGCCCCAGCATTTT
size: -; D: -; V: TRBV6-2/TRBV6-3; J: TRBJ1-6; length: 14; CDR3: CASSRTGPFPPLHF; DNA: TGTGCCAGCAGTCGAACCGGACCTTTTCCACCCCTCCACTTT
size: -; D: TRBD2; V: TRBV6-4; J: TRBJ2-3; length: 15; CDR3: CASSSGGNQVGTQYF; DNA: TGTGCCAGCAGCAGCGGGGGAAACCAAGTCGGTACGCAGTATTTT
size: -; D: -; V: TRBV28; J: TRBJ2-6; length: 15; CDR3: CASSLDVSGANVLTF; DNA: TGTGCCAGCAGTTTAGATGTCTCTGGGGCCAACGTCCTGACTTTC
size: -; D: TRBD1; V: TRBV4-3; J: TRBJ1-3; length: 15; CDR3: CASSQQQGPGNTIYF; DNA: TGCGCCAGCAGCCAACAACAGGGGCCTGGAAACACCATATATTTT
size: -; D: TRBD2; V: TRBV3-1/TRBV3-2; J: TRBJ2-2; length: 14; CDR3: CASSQGLATGELFF; DNA: TGTGCCAGCAGCCAGGGACTAGCGACCGGGGAGCTGTTTTTT
size: -; D: -; V: TRBV9; J: TRBJ2-5; length: 14; CDR3: CASSVGTAWETQYF; DNA: TGTGCCAGCAGCGTTGGTACAGCATGGGAGACCCAGTACTTC
size: -; D: TRBD2; V: TRBV4-2; J: TRBJ2-7; length: 15; CDR3: CASSQGLAGSYEQYF; DNA: TGTGCCAGCAGCCAAGGACTAGCGGGAAGCTACGAGCAGTACTTC
size: -; D: TRBD2; V: TRBV9; J: TRBJ2-1; length: 14; CDR3: CASSPGGTQNEQFF; DNA: TGTGCCAGCAGCCCGGGGGGGACCCAAAATGAGCAGTTCTTC
size: -; D: -; V: TRBV30; J: TRBJ1-2; length: 13; CDR3: CAWSVNGNYGYTF; DNA: TGTGCCTGGAGTGTAAACGGGAACTATGGCTACACCTTC
size: -; D: TRBD1; V: TRBV30; J: TRBJ1-4; length: 14; CDR3: CAWARDRGLEKLFF; DNA: TGTGCCTGGGCCAGGGACAGGGGTTTAGAAAAACTGTTTTTT
size: -; D: TRBD1; V: TRBV12-3/TRBV12-4; J: TRBJ1-1; length: 13; CDR3: CASGYRGNTEAFF; DNA: TGTGCCAGCGGTTACAGGGGAAACACTGAAGCTTTCTTT
size: -; D: -; V: TRBV5-8; J: TRBJ1-2; length: 15; CDR3: CASSLDIVTGYGYTF; DNA: TGTGCCAGCAGCTTGGACATCGTAACGGGGTATGGCTACACCTTC
size: -; D: -; V: TRBV7-9; J: TRBJ2-7; length: 13; CDR3: CASSPEGTYEQYF; DNA: TGTGCCAGCAGCCCCGAGGGTACGTACGAGCAGTACTTC
size: -; D: TRBD2; V: TRBV29-1; J: TRBJ2-5; length: 13; CDR3: CSVRTSGYETQYF; DNA: TGCAGCGTTCGGACTAGCGGGTACGAGACCCAGTACTTC
size: -; D: -; V: TRBV2; J: TRBJ1-6; length: 15; CDR3: CASSETDANNSPLHF; DNA: TGTGCCAGCAGTGAGACAGATGCCAATAATTCACCCCTCCACTTT
size: once; D: -; V: TRBV6-6; J: TRBJ2-4; length: 16; CDR3: CASSYAHIGSGNIQYF; DNA: TGTGCCAGCAGTTACGCTCATATAGGGTCAGGAAACATTCAGTACTTC